This T cell receptor beta chain comes out of a study of CD8+CD57+ T cells in acquired aplastic anemia (dated 2018 in TCRdb). In terms of the full investigation: Extracted DNA from sorted CD4+ and CD8+ cells averaged approximately 3 ug, ranging from roughly 0.17 to 27.4 ug. For healthy donor samples, the average read count was around 10 million for CD4+ cells and 11.0 million for CD8+ cells.

The paper as a whole reports these results and caveats: Patients and healthy controls showed no significant difference in CD8+ Simpson's diversity (P=0.060). Although under 35 CD8+ CDR3 sequences were shared by patients and controls, these sequences appeared highly expressed in patients and within the immunodominant clones of patients.

TCR repertoires of sorted CD4+ and CD8+ blood T cells from severe aplastic anemia patients and healthy subjects were deep-sequenced in the study. Ficoll-Paque density gradient centrifugation was used to isolate peripheral blood mononuclear cells. Before DNA was extracted, CD4+ and CD8+ T cells were sorted using either FACS or magnetic beads. Comment on this clonotype: There is no known antigen for this receptor. In this CDR3 the conserved last residue, phenylalanine or tryptophan, is missing, so a read error is likely.

TCR beta VDJ combination and CDR3 sequence profiling used genomic DNA as the template. An Illumina HiSeq 2000 was the platform used for TCR repertoire sequencing. Processing in the source paper ran as follows. Repertoire assessment relied on Simpson's diversity index, CDR3 size and DJ length profiles, and TRBV/TRBJ rearrangement plots. The most abundant DNA sequence in the deep sequencing data was defined as the immunodominant clone. CDR3 amino acid sequences were checked for sharing across subjects and were also compared against the VDJdb database and published repertoires. TCRdb applied fastp at Q25 and MiXCR to the public reads, then kept only in-frame beta chains. Rows are unified per CDR3 protein, each entry keeping the most common DNA and genes. What appears here as the V and J calls and clone size reflects TCRdb's work, not the paper's. The sample records over 35,000 distinct CDR3 sequences, roughly 65% of which are singletons. 20% to 30% of the sample is taken by the ten largest.

Sample: sorted CD4+, CD8+, or CD8+CD57+ T cells (not recorded which) from PBMCs. The sequence was collected from a human donor in good health, serving as a control.

The nucleotides read TGTGCCAGCAGCTTAGTTGGCCGACAAGAGACCCAGTACCTC. Its protein product is CASSLVGRQETQYL. The rearranged segments are TRBV7-9 and TRBJ2-5; the D gene is not confidently resolved. As encoded in the germline V gene (reference sequence), CDR1 is SEHNR while CDR2 is FQNEAQ. Between the V and J ends, shortened by 1 base and 2 bases respectively, the junction contains 8 bases. The CDR3 is 14 amino acids long, termini counted. CDR3 DNA is the only sequence kept; it has 42 bases, read in frame from the first base.